This passage covers 14 T cell receptor beta chains from one sample sequenced in a study of blood T cells in healthy people across ages. Using a J-beta primer mix together with a sample-barcoded 5' primer, a second PCR was run for about 6 to 11 cycles. TCRdb itself ran the 5' RACE reads through MiXCR, one entry per CDR3 protein. The sample records about 800,000 distinct CDR3 sequences, roughly 60% being singletons. Sequenced sample: blood. These TCRs come from a man aged 30 to 39 in good health.

The chain employs TRBV28 and TRBJ2-3; D call uncertain. V gave up 6 bases and J gave up 1 base, with 8 bases separating them. This CDR3 region has 13 residues. CDR1 MDHEN and CDR2 SYDVKM come from the germline V gene. The chain's CDR3 is CASSQLGTDTQYF. The CDR3 DNA follows: TGTGCCAGCAGCCAGCTGGGCACAGATACGCAGTATTTT.

Concerning this clonotype itself: One base away lies a much larger clone, so this may be a sequencing read error. The genes are TRBV20-1 and TRBJ2-4; D possibly corresponds to TRBD1 (6 bases). Germline V CDR1 and CDR2: DFQATT, SNEGSKA (reference sequence). This CDR3 spans 14 amino acids. With 0 bases removed from V and 12 bases from J, the gap between germline ends came to 18 bases. CDR3 DNA sequence: TGCAGTGCTAGAGAACTAGGGGAAAGGGACACTCAGTACTTC. Translation gives CSARELGERDTQYF.

V is TRBV5-4 and J is TRBJ2-3; 7 nucleotides match TRBD2. CDR3 length equals 13 residues. After removal of 6 bases from V and 6 bases from J, the junction contained 7 bases not matched to a gene. Germline-derived CDR1 and CDR2 are SGHNT and YYREEE (reference sequence). The DNA of the CDR3 is TGTGCCAGCAATACCAGGGAGGGGGATACGCAGTATTTT. Amino acid sequence: CASNTREGDTQYF. The full variable domain, completed using reference TRBV5-4 and TRBJ2-3, is ETGVTQSPTHLIKTRGQQVTLRCSSQSGHNTVSWYQQALGQGPQFIFQYYREEENGRGNFPPRFSGLQFPNYSSELNVNALELDDSALYLCASNTREGDTQYFGPGTRLTVL.

The V call is TRBV7-6, the J call TRBJ2-7; D is perhaps TRBD1 or TRBD2 (5 bases each). Germline CDR1 and CDR2: SGHVS and FNYEAQ. This CDR3 is 14 amino acids long. V lost 0 bases and J 1 base, leaving 7 bases between the germline ends. The CDR3 DNA sequence: TGTGCCAGCAGCTTAGCGTGGGGGTCCTACGAGCAGTACTTC. This gives the protein CASSLAWGSYEQYF.

This rearrangement joins TRBV18 to TRBJ2-1; unclear D gene. V lost 4 bases to trimming and J lost 9 bases, with 10 bases between them. Germline V gene data show CDR1 as KGHSH and CDR2 as LQKENI. This CDR3 spans 12 amino acids. The chain's CDR3 is CASSLSFGEQFF. The CDR3 coding sequence is TGTGCCAGCTCACTTAGCTTCGGTGAGCAGTTCTTC.

In its sample, this clonotype was seen many times. This chain links TRBV27 with TRBJ2-7; D not certain. Germline CDR1 and CDR2: MNHEY and SMNVEV (reference sequence). This CDR3 has 15 residues. V was clipped by 5 bases and J by 1 base, with 15 bases between them. In DNA, the CDR3 is TGTGCCAGCAGTACCTCCCCTCACCCTTCCTACGAGCAGTACTTC. This gives the protein CASSTSPHPSYEQYF.

This clonotype was counted between two and nine times. V usage is TRBV6-2 or TRBV6-3 and J usage is TRBJ2-6; D is perhaps TRBD2 (5 bases). CDR3 length: 15 residues. The V end lost 6 bases, the J end lost 0 bases, and 9 bases lay between the germline ends. CDR1 MNHEY and CDR2 SVGEGT come from the germline V gene. DNA of the CDR3: TGTGCCAGCAGCCGAGCGGACTCTGGGGCCAACGTCCTGACTTTC. This translates into CASSRADSGANVLTF.

The V and J genes are TRBV12-3 or TRBV12-4 and TRBJ1-1; TRBD1 matches 9 bases. Germline trimming cut 2 bases from V and 6 bases from J; bases unmatched to any gene: 7. This CDR3 spans 15 amino acids. The CDR3 sequence: CASSLRGTGRAEAFF. CDR3 DNA: TGTGCCAGCAGTTTAAGGGGGACAGGGCGCGCTGAAGCTTTCTTT.

This chain joins TRBV10-3 and TRBJ2-3, with D tentatively TRBD2 (6 bases). V dropped 1 base and J dropped 2 bases, with 10 bases sitting between them. The CDR3 contains 15 residues. CDR1 ENHRY and CDR2 SYGVKD come from the germline V gene. The CDR3: CAISEFAGNTDTQYF. The CDR3 bases are TGTGCCATCAGTGAGTTCGCGGGAAACACAGATACGCAGTATTTT.

The chain recombines TRBV7-8 with TRBJ2-1; a possible D gene is TRBD1 (7 bases). The CDR3 contains 17 residues. The germline CDR1 and CDR2 sequences are SGHVS and FQNEAQ. Trimming cost V 6 bases and J 7 bases, with 25 bases left between them. In DNA, the CDR3 is TGTGCCAGCAGTAGTAACAGGGGCTACGGGAGTCGGAATGAGCAGTTCTTC. It yields the protein CASSSNRGYGSRNEQFF.

The CDR3 spells CASRPETGRSSYNEQFF. CDR3 sequence (DNA): TGTGCCAGCAGGCCAGAGACAGGCCGGAGCTCCTACAATGAGCAGTTCTTC. The V and J genes are TRBV6-1 and TRBJ2-1, with D possibly TRBD1 on 6 matching bases. V was shortened by 6 bases and J by 0 bases, with 18 bases between the two germline ends. Germline V gene sequence: CDR1 MNHNS, CDR2 SASEGT. This CDR3 has 17 residues.

V and J are TRBV27 and TRBJ2-1; TRBD2 matches 7 bases. Germline V gene lookup returns CDR1 MNHEY and CDR2 SMNVEV (reference sequence). This CDR3 contains 16 residues. The V gene end was trimmed by 5 bases and the J gene end by 1 base; junction bases not matched to a gene: 8. The CDR3 coding sequence is TGTGCCAGCAGTACCTTGAGCGGGGCTTCCTACAATGAGCAGTTCTTC. Amino acid sequence: CASSTLSGASYNEQFF.

The V gene is TRBV14, the J gene TRBJ2-6; the D is unclear. The CDR3 covers 17 residues. Germline loops: CDR1 SGHDN, CDR2 FVKESK. V dropped 0 bases and J dropped 1 base, with 10 bases sitting between them. CDR3 protein: CASSQDIRTSGANVLTF. The CDR3 DNA follows: TGTGCCAGCAGCCAAGATATAAGGACGTCTGGGGCCAACGTCCTGACTTTC.

This clonotype has only a few counts. The chain couples TRBV7-2 to TRBJ2-7; perhaps D is TRBD1 or TRBD2 (5 bases each). This CDR3 has 18 amino acids. CDR1 is SGHTA and CDR2 is FQGNSA in the germline V gene. Trimming removed 2 bases from V and 5 bases from J, with 25 bases in between. CDR3 DNA sequence: TGTGCCAGCAGCTTAATCTTCGGGGCTGCGGGCCTCTCGAACGAGCAGTACTTC. The encoded protein is CASSLIFGAAGLSNEQYF.